The clone carrying this TCR beta chain has ten or more counts. Its antigen is unknown. These data originate in a study of blood T cells in healthy people across ages. Study observations and caveats: In long-lived donors, naive CD4+ cell counts and diversity exceeded those of aged donors. Diversity estimated from one million T cells was considered an underestimate. With age, beta diversity per million T cells declined roughly linearly, significantly by 30 to 40.

The CDR3 is made up of 12 amino acids. CDR1 and CDR2 from the germline V gene are SGDLS and YYNGEE. V shed 3 bases and J shed 8 bases, with 11 bases lying between them. Together with a sample-barcoded 5' primer, a J-beta primer mix was included in a second PCR lasting roughly 6 to 12 cycles. Using its own MiXCR run on the 5' RACE reads, TCRdb lists one record per CDR3 protein. The repertoire includes 1.5 million to 2 million distinct CDR3 sequences, roughly 27% of them detected once, and approximately 7.7% sits in the top ten. The chain couples TRBV9 to TRBJ1-2, with D uncertain. Input material: blood. The receptor's source is a woman aged 25 to 39 in good health. CDR3 bases: TGTGCCAGCAGCGGGGCAGCCTGGGGCTACACCTTC. Translating gives CASSGAAWGYTF.